This T cell receptor beta chain was obtained from a study of T cell responses to AZD1222 COVID-19 vaccine. Sequenced by immunoSEQ multiplex PCR; TCRdb stores in-frame clones only, minus some. The repertoire holds over 85,000 clones, around 82% seen once, with approximately 15% in the top ten. This CDR3 has 14 amino acids. V was pared by 3 bases and J by 6 bases, with 10 bases between. The V gene's germline CDR1 is SGHKS and CDR2 YYEKEE (reference sequence). Sequences were derived from peripheral blood, sampled on day 0 of AZD1222 vaccination. The receptor's source is an adult in good health. The V and J genes are TRBV5-5 and TRBJ1-6, with D possibly matching TRBD1 (5 bases). CDR3 nucleotide sequence: TGTGCCAGCAGCTCCCGACAGATTAATTCACCCCTCCACTTT. Translated: CASSSRQINSPLHF.